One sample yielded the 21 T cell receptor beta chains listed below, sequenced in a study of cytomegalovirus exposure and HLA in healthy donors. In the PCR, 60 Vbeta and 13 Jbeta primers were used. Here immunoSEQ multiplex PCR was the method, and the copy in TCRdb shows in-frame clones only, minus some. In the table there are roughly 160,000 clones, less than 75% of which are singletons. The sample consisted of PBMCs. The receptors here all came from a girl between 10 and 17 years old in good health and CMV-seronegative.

The CDR3 nucleotides are TGTGCCAGCCGAACCCTTCCCAGGGGAGGGGAGCAGTACTTC. The encoded protein is CASRTLPRGGEQYF. The chain recombines TRBV6-5 with TRBJ2-7; D is possibly TRBD2 (7 bases). This CDR3 is built from 14 residues. In germline, CDR1 is MNHEY, CDR2 SVGAGI. The V gene lost 8 bases and the J gene lost 7 bases, with 21 bases spanning the gap.

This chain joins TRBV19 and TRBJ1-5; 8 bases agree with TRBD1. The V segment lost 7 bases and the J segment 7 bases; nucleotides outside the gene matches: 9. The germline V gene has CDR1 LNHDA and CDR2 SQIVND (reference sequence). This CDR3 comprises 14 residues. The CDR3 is CASTLRGLDQPQHF. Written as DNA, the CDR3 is TGTGCCAGTACCCTCAGGGGGCTGGACCAGCCCCAGCATTTT.

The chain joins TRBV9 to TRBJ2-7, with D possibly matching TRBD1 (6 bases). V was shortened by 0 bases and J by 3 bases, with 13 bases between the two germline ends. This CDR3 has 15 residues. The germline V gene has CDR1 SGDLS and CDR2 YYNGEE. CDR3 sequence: CASSVDEGGHYEQYF. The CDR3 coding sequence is TGTGCCAGCAGCGTAGATGAAGGGGGTCACTACGAGCAGTACTTC.

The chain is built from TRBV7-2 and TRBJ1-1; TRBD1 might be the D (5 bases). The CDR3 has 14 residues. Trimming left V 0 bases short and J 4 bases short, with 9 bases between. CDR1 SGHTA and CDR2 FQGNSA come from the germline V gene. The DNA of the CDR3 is TGTGCCAGCAGCTTAGCCCAGGGAGGCACTGAAGCTTTCTTT. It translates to CASSLAQGGTEAFF. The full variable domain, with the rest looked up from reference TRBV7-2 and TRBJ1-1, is GAGVSQSPSNKVTEKGKDVELRCDPISGHTALYWYRQSLGQGLEFLIYFQGNSAPDKSGLPSDRFSAERTGGSVSTLTIQRTQQEDSAVYLCASSLAQGGTEAFFGQGTRLTVV.

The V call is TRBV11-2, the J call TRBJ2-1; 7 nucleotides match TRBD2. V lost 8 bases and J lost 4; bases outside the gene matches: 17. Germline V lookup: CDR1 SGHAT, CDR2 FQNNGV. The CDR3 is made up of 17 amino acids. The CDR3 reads CASAPGRGTKGYNEQFF. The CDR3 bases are TGTGCCAGCGCCCCGGGGCGGGGGACTAAGGGATACAATGAGCAGTTCTTC.

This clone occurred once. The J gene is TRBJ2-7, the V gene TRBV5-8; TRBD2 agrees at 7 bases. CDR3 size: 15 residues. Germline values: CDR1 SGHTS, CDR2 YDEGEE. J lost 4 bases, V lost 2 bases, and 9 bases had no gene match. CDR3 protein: CASSFSGGREYEQYF. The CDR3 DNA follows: TGTGCCAGCAGCTTCTCTGGAGGGAGGGAGTACGAGCAGTACTTC.

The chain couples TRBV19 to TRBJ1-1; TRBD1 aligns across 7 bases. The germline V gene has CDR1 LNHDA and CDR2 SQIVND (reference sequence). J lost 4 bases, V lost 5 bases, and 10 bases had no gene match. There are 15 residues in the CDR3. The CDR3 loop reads CASSDRQGRFTEAFF. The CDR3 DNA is TGTGCCAGTAGTGACCGACAGGGTCGGTTCACTGAAGCTTTCTTT.

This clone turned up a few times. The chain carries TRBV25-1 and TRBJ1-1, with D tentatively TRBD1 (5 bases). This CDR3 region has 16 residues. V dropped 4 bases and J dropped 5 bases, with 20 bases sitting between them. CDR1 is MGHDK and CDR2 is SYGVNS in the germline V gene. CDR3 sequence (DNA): TGTGCCAGCAGTGTTGGGGGTTTGGGAGGGAGAACTGAAGCTTTCTTT. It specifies CASSVGGLGGRTEAFF.

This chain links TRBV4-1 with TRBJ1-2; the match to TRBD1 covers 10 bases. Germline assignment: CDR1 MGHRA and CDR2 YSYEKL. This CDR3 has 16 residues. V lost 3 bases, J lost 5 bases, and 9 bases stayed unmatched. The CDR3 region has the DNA TGCGCCAGCAGCCATTCCCCGGGACAGGGGATTTATGGCTACACCTTC. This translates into CASSHSPGQGIYGYTF.

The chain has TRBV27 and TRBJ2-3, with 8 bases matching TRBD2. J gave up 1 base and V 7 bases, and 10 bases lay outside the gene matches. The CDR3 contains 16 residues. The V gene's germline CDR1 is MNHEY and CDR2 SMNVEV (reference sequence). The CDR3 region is CASIPLRGGGTDTQYF. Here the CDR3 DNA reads TGTGCCAGCATTCCTTTACGGGGGGGCGGCACAGATACGCAGTATTTT.

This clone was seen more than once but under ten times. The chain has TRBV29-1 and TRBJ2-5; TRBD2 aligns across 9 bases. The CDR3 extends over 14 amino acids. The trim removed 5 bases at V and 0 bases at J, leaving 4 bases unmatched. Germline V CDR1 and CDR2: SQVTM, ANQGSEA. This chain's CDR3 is CSVPGLAYQETQYF. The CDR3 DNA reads TGCAGCGTTCCAGGACTAGCGTACCAAGAGACCCAGTACTTC.

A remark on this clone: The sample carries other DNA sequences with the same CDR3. This CDR3 is CASSLGQGNEKLFF. The DNA of the CDR3 is TGCGCCAGCAGCCTTGGACAGGGTAATGAAAAACTGTTTTTT. V and J are TRBV5-1 and TRBJ1-4, with 8 bases identical to TRBD1. Germline V gene data show CDR1 as SGHRS and CDR2 as YFSETQ. Trimming took 4 bases from V and 4 from J; bases not matched to a gene: 3. The CDR3 runs 14 residues.

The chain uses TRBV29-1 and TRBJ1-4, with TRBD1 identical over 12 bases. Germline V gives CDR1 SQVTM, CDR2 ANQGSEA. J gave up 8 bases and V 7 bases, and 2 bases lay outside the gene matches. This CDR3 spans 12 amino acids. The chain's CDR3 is CSAGTGGEKLFF. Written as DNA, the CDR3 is TGCAGCGCCGGGACAGGGGGCGAAAAACTGTTTTTT.

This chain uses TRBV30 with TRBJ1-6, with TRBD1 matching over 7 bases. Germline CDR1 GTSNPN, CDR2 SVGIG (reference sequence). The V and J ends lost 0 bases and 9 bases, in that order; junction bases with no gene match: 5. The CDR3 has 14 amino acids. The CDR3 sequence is CAWSVQGTGSPLHF. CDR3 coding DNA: TGTGCCTGGAGTGTACAGGGGACGGGTTCACCCCTCCACTTT. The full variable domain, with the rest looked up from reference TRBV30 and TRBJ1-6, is SQTIHQWPATLVQPVGSPLSLECTVEGTSNPNLYWYRQAAGRGLQLLFYSVGIGQISSEVPQNLSASRPQDRQFILSSKKLLLSDSGFYLCAWSVQGTGSPLHFGNGTRLTVT.

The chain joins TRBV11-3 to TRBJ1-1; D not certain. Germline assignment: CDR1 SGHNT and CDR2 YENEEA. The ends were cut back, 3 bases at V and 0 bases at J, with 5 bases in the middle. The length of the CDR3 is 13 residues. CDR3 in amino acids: CASSFSMNTEAFF. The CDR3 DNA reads TGTGCCAGCAGCTTCAGTATGAACACTGAAGCTTTCTTT.

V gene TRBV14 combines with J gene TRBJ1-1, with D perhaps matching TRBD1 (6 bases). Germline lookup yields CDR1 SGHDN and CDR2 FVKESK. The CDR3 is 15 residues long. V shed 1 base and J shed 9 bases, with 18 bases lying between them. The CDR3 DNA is TGTGCCAGCAGCCAAGGCTCCGGTCAGGGGTGGAAAGCTTTCTTT. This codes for CASSQGSGQGWKAFF.

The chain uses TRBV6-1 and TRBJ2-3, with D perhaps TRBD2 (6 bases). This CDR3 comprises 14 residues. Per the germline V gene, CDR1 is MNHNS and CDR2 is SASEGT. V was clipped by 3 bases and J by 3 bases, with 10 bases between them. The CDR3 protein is CASSDGGLTDTQYF. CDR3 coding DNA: TGTGCCAGCAGTGACGGGGGTTTGACAGATACGCAGTATTTT.

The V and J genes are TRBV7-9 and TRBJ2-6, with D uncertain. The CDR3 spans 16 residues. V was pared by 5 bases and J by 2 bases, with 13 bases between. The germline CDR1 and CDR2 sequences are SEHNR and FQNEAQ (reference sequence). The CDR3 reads CASSRDTSPGANVLTF. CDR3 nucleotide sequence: TGTGCCAGCAGCAGAGACACCTCTCCTGGGGCCAACGTCCTGACTTTC.

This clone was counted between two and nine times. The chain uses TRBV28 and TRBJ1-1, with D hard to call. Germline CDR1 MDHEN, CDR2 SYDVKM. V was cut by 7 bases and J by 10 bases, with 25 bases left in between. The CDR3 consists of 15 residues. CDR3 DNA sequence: TGTGCCAGCACTGTCTCCGGACCGGGCGCACGGGGAGCTTTCTTT. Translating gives CASTVSGPGARGAFF.

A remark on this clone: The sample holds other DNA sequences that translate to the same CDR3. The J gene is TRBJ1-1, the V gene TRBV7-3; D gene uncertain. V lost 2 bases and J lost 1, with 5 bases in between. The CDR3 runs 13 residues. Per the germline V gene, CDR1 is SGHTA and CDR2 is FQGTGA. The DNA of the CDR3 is TGTGCCAGCAGCTTATCGGGGAACACTGAAGCTTTCTTT. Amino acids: CASSLSGNTEAFF.

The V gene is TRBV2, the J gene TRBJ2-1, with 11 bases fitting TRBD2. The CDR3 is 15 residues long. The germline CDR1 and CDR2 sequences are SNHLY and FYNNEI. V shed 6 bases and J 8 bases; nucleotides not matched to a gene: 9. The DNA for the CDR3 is TGTGCCAGCAGGGTTCGACTAGCGGGGATGTATGAGCAGTTCTTC. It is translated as CASRVRLAGMYEQFF.